The clone carrying this TCR beta chain was detected many times. TCRdb used MiXCR to reprocess the RT-PCR reads, holding one entry per CDR3 protein. Of roughly 540,000 distinct CDR3 sequences listed, around 25% were seen once; the top ten hold around 2.8%. J was trimmed by 5 bases and V by 6 bases; bases with no gene match: 10. The CDR3 length is 15 residues. Germline V lookup: CDR1 SGHRS, CDR2 YFSETQ. This entry belongs to a study of response to subunit inactivated influenza vaccine. This same sample was also part of a study on T cells expressing NK-cell markers. That paper states: It was by 5'RACE template switching with UMIs that TCR beta cDNA was made. Sorted T-cell subsets CD3+CD56+NKG2C+, CD3+CD56+NKG2C- and CD3+CD56-NKG2C+ were TCR beta-sequenced. For a few donors, these clonotypes were likewise the leading ones in the CD3+CD56-NKG2C+ fraction.

The sequencing here drew on CD4+ T cells sorted from PBMCs, taken 11 to 12 days after vaccination. The receptor's source is a man in his fifties or sixties who received an inactivated influenza vaccine. This chain links TRBV5-1 with TRBJ2-2; 7 positions match TRBD1. CDR3 region: CASNRDSTWTGELFF. In DNA, the CDR3 is TGCGCCAGCAACCGGGACAGTACCTGGACCGGGGAGCTGTTTTTT.